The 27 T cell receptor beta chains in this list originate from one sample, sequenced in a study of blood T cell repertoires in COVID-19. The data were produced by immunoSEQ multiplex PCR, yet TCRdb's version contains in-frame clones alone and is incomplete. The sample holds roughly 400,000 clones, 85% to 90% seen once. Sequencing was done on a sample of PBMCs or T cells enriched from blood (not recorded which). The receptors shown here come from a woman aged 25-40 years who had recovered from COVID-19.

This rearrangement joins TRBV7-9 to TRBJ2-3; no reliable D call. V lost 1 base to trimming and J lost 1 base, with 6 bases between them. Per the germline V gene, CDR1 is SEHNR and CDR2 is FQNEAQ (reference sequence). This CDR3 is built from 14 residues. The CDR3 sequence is CASSLDRGTDTQYF. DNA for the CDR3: TGTGCCAGCAGCTTAGACCGGGGCACAGATACGCAGTATTTT.

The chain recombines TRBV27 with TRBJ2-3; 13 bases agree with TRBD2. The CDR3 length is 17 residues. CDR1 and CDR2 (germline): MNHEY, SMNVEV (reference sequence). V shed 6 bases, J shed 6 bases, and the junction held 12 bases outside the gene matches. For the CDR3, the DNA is TGTGCCAGCAGCCGTCCCCGACTAGCGGGAGGCCCCGATACGCAGTATTTT. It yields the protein CASSRPRLAGGPDTQYF.

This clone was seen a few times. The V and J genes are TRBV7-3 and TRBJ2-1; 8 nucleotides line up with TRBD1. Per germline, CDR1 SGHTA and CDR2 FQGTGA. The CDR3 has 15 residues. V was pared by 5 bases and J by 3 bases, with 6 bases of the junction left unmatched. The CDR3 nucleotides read TGTGCCAGCAGCCTGGCGGGACAGGACTACAATGAGCAGTTCTTC. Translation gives CASSLAGQDYNEQFF. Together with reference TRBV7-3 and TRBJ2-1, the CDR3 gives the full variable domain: GAGVSQTPSNKVTEKGKYVELRCDPISGHTALYWYRQSLGQGPEFLIYFQGTGAADDSGLPNDRFFAVRPEGSVSTLKIQRTERGDSAVYLCASSLAGQDYNEQFFGPGTRLTVL.

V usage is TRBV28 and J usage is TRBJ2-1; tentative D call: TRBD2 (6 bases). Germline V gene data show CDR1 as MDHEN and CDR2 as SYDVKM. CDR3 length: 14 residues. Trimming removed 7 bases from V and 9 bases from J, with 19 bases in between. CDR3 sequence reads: CASMGPQEGFEQFF. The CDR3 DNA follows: TGTGCCAGCATGGGACCCCAGGAGGGCTTTGAGCAGTTCTTC.

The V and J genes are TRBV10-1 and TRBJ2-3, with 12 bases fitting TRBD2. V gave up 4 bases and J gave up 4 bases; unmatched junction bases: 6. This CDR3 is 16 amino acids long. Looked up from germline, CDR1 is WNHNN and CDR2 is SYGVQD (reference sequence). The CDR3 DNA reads TGCGCCAGCAGTGGGGGACTAGCGGGTGTATCAGATACGCAGTATTTT. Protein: CASSGGLAGVSDTQYF.

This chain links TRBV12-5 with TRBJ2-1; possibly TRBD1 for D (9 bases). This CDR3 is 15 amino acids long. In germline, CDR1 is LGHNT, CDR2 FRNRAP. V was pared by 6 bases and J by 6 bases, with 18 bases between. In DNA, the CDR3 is TGTGCTAGTGGCGGGGGGGACAGGGTTTTCAATGAGCAGTTCTTC. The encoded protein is CASGGGDRVFNEQFF. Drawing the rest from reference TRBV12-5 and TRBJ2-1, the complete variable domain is DARVTQTPRHKVTEMGQEVTMRCQPILGHNTVFWYRQTMMQGLELLAYFRNRAPLDDSGMPKDRFSAEMPDATLATLKIQPSEPRDSAVYFCASGGGDRVFNEQFFGPGTRLTVL.

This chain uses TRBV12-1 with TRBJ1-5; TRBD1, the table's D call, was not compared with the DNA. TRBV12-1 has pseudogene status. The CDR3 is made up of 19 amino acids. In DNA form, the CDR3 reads TGTGCCAGCAGCTTTGAGGGACAGGGCAATCTATATAGCAATCAGCCCCAGCATTTT. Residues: CASSFEGQGNLYSNQPQHF.

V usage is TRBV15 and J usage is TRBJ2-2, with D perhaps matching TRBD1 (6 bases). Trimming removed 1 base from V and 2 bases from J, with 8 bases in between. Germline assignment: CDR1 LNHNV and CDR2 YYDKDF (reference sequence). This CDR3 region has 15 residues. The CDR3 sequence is CATSRGGQNTGELFF. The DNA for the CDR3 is TGTGCCACCAGCAGAGGGGGACAAAACACCGGGGAGCTGTTTTTT.

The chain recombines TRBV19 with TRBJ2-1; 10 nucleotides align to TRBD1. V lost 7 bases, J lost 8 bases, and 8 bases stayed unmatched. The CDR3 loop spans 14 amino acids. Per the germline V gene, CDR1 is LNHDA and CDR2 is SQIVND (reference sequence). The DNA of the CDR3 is TGTGCCAGTACTAGGCTGGGACAGGGGCATGAGCAGTTCTTC. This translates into CASTRLGQGHEQFF.

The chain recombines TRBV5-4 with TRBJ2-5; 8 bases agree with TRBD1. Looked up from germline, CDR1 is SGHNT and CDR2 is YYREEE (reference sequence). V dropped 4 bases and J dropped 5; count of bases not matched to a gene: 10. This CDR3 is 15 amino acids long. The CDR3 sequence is CASSNPQGAGETQYF. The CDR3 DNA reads TGTGCCAGCAGCAACCCCCAGGGGGCGGGGGAGACCCAGTACTTC.

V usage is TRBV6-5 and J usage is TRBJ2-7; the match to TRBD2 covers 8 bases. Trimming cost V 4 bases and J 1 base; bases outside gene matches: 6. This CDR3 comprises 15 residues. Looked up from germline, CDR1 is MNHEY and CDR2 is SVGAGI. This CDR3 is CASSSPPGGSYEQYF. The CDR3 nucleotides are TGTGCCAGCAGTTCCCCTCCGGGGGGGTCCTACGAGCAGTACTTC.

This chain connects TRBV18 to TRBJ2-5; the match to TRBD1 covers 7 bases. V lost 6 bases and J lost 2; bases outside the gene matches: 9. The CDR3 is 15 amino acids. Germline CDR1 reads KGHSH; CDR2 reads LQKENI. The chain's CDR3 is CASSRTGSWQETQYF. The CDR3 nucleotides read TGTGCCAGCTCGCGGACAGGTTCGTGGCAAGAGACCCAGTACTTC.

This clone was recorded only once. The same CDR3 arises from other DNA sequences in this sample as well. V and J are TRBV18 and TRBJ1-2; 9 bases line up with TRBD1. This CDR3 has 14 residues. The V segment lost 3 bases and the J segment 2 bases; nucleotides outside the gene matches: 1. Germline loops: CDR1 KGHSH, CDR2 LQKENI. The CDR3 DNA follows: TGTGCCAGCTCACCGGGGACAGGGAACTATGGCTACACCTTC. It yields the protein CASSPGTGNYGYTF.

CDR3 loop: CASSLKLAGVQTQYF. The CDR3 DNA follows: TGTGCCAGCAGCTTAAAGTTAGCGGGAGTCCAGACCCAGTACTTC. The gene calls are TRBV7-9 and TRBJ2-5; 9 bases match TRBD2. Germline CDR1 reads SEHNR; CDR2 reads FQNEAQ (reference sequence). This CDR3 has 15 amino acids. Trimming removed 2 bases from V and 6 bases from J; junction bases left unmatched: 7. The full variable domain, in which reference TRBV7-9 and TRBJ2-5 provide the parts outside the CDR3, is DTGVSQNPRHKITKRGQNVTFRCDPISEHNRLYWYRQTLGQGPEFLTYFQNEAQLEKSRLLSDRFSAERPKGSFSTLEIQRTEQGDSAMYLCASSLKLAGVQTQYFGPGTRLLVL.

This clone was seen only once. Here the CDR3 DNA reads TGCGCCAGCAGCGCTGACCTAGCGGGAGAGCAGTACTTC. This translates into CASSADLAGEQYF. This chain links TRBV5-1 with TRBJ2-7, with 9 bases that match TRBD2. CDR3 length: 13 residues. The ends lost 4 bases at V and 7 bases at J; junction bases unmatched: 6. Germline V gene sequence: CDR1 SGHRS, CDR2 YFSETQ.

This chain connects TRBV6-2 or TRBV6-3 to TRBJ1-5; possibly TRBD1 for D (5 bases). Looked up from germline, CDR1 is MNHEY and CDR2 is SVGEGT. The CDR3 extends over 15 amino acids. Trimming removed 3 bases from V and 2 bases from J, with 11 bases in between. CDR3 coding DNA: TGTGCCAGCAGTTATTCAGGGCTTCGCAATCAGCCCCAGCATTTT. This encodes CASSYSGLRNQPQHF.

The CDR3 bases are TGTGCCAGCAGATTCAACGGTGGGGACAGACTCCACTTT. Its protein is CASRFNGGDRLHF. The chain recombines TRBV28 with TRBJ1-6; 7 bases are shared with TRBD1. This CDR3 region has 13 residues. J lost 16 bases, V lost 6 bases, and 12 bases had no gene match. The germline gives CDR1 MDHEN, CDR2 SYDVKM.

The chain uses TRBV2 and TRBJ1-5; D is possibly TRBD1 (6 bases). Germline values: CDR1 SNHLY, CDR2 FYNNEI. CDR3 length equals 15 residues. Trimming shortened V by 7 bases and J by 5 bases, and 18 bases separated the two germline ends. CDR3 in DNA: TGTGCCAGCAAAAGCTCCACCTACAGGGATCAGCCCCAGCATTTT. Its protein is CASKSSTYRDQPQHF.

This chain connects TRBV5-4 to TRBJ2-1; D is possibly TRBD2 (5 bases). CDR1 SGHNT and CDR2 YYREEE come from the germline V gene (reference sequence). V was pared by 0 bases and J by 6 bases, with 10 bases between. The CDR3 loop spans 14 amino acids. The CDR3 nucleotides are TGTGCCAGCAGCTTGGCTCGGGGTGGCAATGAGCAGTTCTTC. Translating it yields CASSLARGGNEQFF.

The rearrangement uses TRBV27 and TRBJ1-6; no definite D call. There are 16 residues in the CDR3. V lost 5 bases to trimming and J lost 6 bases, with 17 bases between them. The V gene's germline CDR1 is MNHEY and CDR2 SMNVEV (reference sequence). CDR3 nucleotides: TGTGCCAGCAGTACCCCCTGGGCAGGTACTAATTCACCCCTCCACTTT. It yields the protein CASSTPWAGTNSPLHF.

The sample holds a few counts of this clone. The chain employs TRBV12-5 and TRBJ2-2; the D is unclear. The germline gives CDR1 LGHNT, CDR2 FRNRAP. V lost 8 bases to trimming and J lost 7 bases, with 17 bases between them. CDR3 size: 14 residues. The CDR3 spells CASTQDESYGELFF. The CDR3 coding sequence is TGTGCTAGTACCCAAGATGAGTCCTACGGGGAGCTGTTTTTT.

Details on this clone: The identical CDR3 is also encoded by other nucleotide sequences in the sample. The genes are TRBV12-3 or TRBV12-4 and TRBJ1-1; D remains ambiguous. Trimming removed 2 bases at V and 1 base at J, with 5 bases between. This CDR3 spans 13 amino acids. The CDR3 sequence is CASSLTANTEAFF. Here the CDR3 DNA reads TGTGCCAGCAGTTTAACAGCGAACACTGAAGCTTTCTTT.

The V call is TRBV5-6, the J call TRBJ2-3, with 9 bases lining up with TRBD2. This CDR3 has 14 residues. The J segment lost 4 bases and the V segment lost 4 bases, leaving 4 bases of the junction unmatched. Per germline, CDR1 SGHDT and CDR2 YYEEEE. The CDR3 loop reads CASSVGLASDTQYF. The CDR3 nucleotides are TGTGCCAGCAGCGTGGGACTAGCCTCAGATACGCAGTATTTT.

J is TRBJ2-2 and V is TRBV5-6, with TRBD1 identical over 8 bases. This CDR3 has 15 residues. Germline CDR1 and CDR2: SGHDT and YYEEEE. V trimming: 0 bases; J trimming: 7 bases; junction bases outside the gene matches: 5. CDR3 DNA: TGTGCCAGCAGCTTGGCCCAGGGGGCTGGCGGGGAGCTGTTTTTT. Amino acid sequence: CASSLAQGAGGELFF.

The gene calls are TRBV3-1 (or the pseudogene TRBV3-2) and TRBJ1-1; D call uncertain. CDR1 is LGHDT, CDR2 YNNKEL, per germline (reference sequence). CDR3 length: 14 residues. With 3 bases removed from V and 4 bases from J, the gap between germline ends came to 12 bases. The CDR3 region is CASSHGGFGTEAFF. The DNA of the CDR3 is TGTGCCAGCAGCCATGGAGGTTTCGGCACTGAAGCTTTCTTT.

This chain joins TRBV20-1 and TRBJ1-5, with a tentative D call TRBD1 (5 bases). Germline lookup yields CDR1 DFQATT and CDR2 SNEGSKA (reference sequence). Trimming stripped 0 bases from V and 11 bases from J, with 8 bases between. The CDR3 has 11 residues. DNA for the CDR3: TGCAGTGCTAGAGAAGGGGAAGCCCAGCATTTT. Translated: CSAREGEAQHF.

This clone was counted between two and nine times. This CDR3 reads CAIRMSTGESSTDTQYF. In DNA form, the CDR3 reads TGTGCCATCAGAATGAGCACGGGGGAGAGTAGCACAGATACGCAGTATTTT. The chain links TRBV10-3 to TRBJ2-3; D may be TRBD2 (6 bases). The CDR3 consists of 17 residues. Deletions cut 6 bases from V and 0 bases from J, with 19 bases between. Germline V CDR1 and CDR2: ENHRY, SYGVKD.